The sequence of this T cell receptor beta chain was determined in a study of blood T cells in healthy people across ages. PBMCs numbering at least 6 million were isolated per sample. The CDR3 is made up of 15 amino acids. CDR1 SNHLY and CDR2 FYNNEI come from the germline V gene. V was pared by 4 bases and J by 7 bases, with 19 bases between. Through a sample-barcoded 5' primer and a J-beta primer mix, a second PCR was run for roughly 6 to 11 cycles. A template-switch adaptor with 12 random nucleotides tagged each cDNA molecule. A single record per CDR3 protein comes from TCRdb applying MiXCR to the 5' RACE reads. This sample has approximately 1.5 million distinct CDR3 sequences, with approximately 43% found just once. This clonotype came up a few times.

The source is a woman aged 18 to 35 in good health. Sample: blood. V gene TRBV2 combines with J gene TRBJ1-2, with D tentatively TRBD1 (5 bases). This chain's CDR3 is CASSVLQGGTGGYTF. CDR3 in DNA: TGTGCCAGCAGTGTACTGCAGGGAGGGACCGGTGGCTACACCTTC.